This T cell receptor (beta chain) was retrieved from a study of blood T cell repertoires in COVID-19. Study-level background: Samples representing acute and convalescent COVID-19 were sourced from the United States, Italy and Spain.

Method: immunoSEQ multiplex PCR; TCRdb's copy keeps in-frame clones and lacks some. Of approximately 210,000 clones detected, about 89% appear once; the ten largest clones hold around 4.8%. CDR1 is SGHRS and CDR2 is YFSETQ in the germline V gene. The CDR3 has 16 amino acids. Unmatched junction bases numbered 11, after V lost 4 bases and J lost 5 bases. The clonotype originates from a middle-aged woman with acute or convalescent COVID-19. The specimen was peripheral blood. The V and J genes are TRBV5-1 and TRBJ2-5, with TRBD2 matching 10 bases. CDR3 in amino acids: CASSRSGGATWETQYF. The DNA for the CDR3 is TGCGCCAGCAGCCGGAGCGGGGGGGCCACCTGGGAGACCCAGTACTTC.